These T cell receptor beta chains were read from a single sample in a study of blood T cell repertoires in COVID-19. Assay used: immunoSEQ multiplex PCR; TCRdb lists only in-frame clones, some missing. In the table there are 150,000 to 200,000 clones, 80% of which are singletons. Specimen: PBMCs or T cells enriched from blood (not recorded which). The receptors stem from a man in his 60s who had been exposed to COVID-19. The CDR3 runs from the conserved cysteine through the conserved F or W. Fields, in order: J gene, D gene, V gene, clone size, CDR3 protein, CDR3 DNA. The D gene is left open where the match is weak. A clone size is listed for some rows: how often the clone was seen (once, few, many), or a class if it is expanded.

TRBJ2-5 | NA | TRBV9 | NA | CASSVGSGSTQYF | TGTGCCAGCAGCGTAGGGTCGGGATCGACCCAGTACTTC
TRBJ2-4 | TRBD2 | TRBV9 | NA | CASSVLAGGLQYF | TGTGCCAGCAGCGTACTAGCGGGTGGGCTTCAGTACTTC
TRBJ2-2 | TRBD1 | TRBV7-3 | NA | CASSERAGGPGELFF | TGTGCCAGCAGCGAACGGGCAGGGGGACCCGGGGAGCTGTTTTTT
TRBJ2-2 | NA | TRBV7-3 | NA | CASSLSQTNTGELFF | TGTGCCAGCAGCTTATCGCAGACGAACACCGGGGAGCTGTTTTTT
TRBJ2-7 | NA | TRBV15 | NA | CATSRAENYEQYF | TGTGCCACCAGCAGAGCCGAGAATTACGAGCAGTACTTC
TRBJ2-2 | NA | TRBV5-1 | NA | CASSLVQGGYTGELFF | TGCGCCAGCAGCTTGGTCCAAGGAGGGTACACCGGGGAGCTGTTTTTT
TRBJ2-7 | TRBD2 | TRBV28 | many | CASSLTSSEQYF | TGTGCCAGCAGTTTGACTAGCAGCGAGCAGTACTTC
TRBJ2-2 | NA | TRBV11-3 | few | CASSLGGGTGELFF | TGTGCCAGCAGCTTAGGGGGCGGTACCGGGGAGCTGTTTTTT
TRBJ1-2 | NA | TRBV30 | NA | CAWTLRGGFSYGYTF | TGTGCCTGGACCCTCCGGGGGGGGTTTTCCTATGGCTACACCTTC
TRBJ2-7 | NA | TRBV6-5 | NA | CASSRPGGKSYEQYF | TGTGCCAGCAGTCGCCCGGGCGGGAAGAGTTACGAGCAGTACTTC
TRBJ1-5 | TRBD1 | TRBV30 | few | CAWRGQGPDQPQHF | TGTGCCTGGAGGGGACAGGGCCCCGATCAGCCCCAGCATTTT
TRBJ1-2 | NA | TRBV7-3 | NA | CASSLGGTDYGYTF | TGTGCCAGCAGTCTCGGGGGGACGGACTATGGCTACACCTTC
TRBJ2-6 | TRBD1 | TRBV19 | NA | CASNRDSSGANVLTF | TGTGCCAGTAATAGGGACAGCTCTGGGGCCAACGTCCTGACTTTC
TRBJ2-1 | NA | TRBV11-3 | NA | CASSPGTNLYNEQFF | TGTGCCAGCAGCCCCGGGACAAACCTTTACAATGAGCAGTTCTTC
TRBJ1-6 | TRBD1 | TRBV5-4 | NA | CASSLDRGDSPLHF | TGTGCCAGCAGCTTGGACAGGGGGGATTCACCCCTCCACTTT
TRBJ2-3 | NA | TRBV9 | once | CASSAGGGTDTQYF | TGTGCCAGCAGCGCCGGGGGAGGCACAGATACGCAGTATTTT
TRBJ1-5 | NA | TRBV25-1 | NA | CASSERQVNQPQHF | TGTGCCAGCAGTGAAAGACAGGTCAATCAGCCCCAGCATTTT
TRBJ1-6 | NA | TRBV5-4 | once | CASSLDSKNNSPLHF | TGTGCCAGCAGCTTGGACAGCAAGAATAATTCACCCCTCCACTTT
TRBJ1-1 | NA | TRBV7-8 | NA | CASRRKQQNTEAFF | TGTGCCAGCAGGAGAAAACAGCAGAACACTGAAGCTTTCTTT
TRBJ1-2 | NA | TRBV5-4 | NA | CASSLARQAANYGYTF | TGTGCCAGCAGCTTGGCCCGACAGGCGGCTAACTATGGCTACACCTTC
TRBJ1-2 | NA | TRBV10-2 | NA | CASSEGQDYGYTF | TGCGCCAGCAGTGAGGGGCAGGACTATGGCTACACCTTC
TRBJ2-7 | NA | TRBV7-3 | once | CASSLIPAGRYEQYF | TGTGCCAGCAGCTTAATTCCGGCAGGGCGCTACGAGCAGTACTTC
TRBJ2-7 | TRBD1 | TRBV7-2 | NA | CASSQRTGEPYEQYF | TGTGCCAGCAGCCAACGGACAGGGGAACCCTACGAGCAGTACTTC
TRBJ1-2 | TRBD1 | TRBV7-9 | NA | CASSLGGQASGYTF | TGTGCCAGCAGCTTAGGGGGACAGGCCTCGGGCTACACCTTC
TRBJ2-7 | NA | TRBV30 | NA | CAWSPWPGLHEQYF | TGTGCCTGGAGTCCCTGGCCGGGATTGCACGAGCAGTACTTC
TRBJ2-1 | NA | TRBV7-9 | once | CASSPPGSGHGEQFF | TGTGCCAGCAGCCCACCCGGGTCAGGGCACGGTGAGCAGTTCTTC
TRBJ1-2 | NA | TRBV5-1 | NA | CASRSDTQGGYTF | TGCGCCAGCAGATCGGACACCCAGGGCGGCTACACCTTC
TRBJ2-2 | NA | TRBV9 | NA | CASSVGGSLKEGGELFF | TGTGCCAGCAGCGTAGGAGGGAGTTTGAAGGAAGGCGGGGAGCTGTTTTTT
TRBJ2-2 | NA | TRBV7-3 | once | CASSLGGGKNTGELFF | TGTGCCAGCAGCTTAGGTGGAGGCAAGAACACCGGGGAGCTGTTTTTT
TRBJ1-1 | TRBD1 | TRBV12-3/TRBV12-4 | NA | CASRQTGVQAFF | TGTGCCAGCAGGCAGACAGGGGTTCAGGCTTTCTTT
TRBJ2-7 | NA | TRBV7-8 | NA | CASSFGDIYYEQYF | TGTGCCAGCAGCTTTGGGGACATATACTACGAGCAGTACTTC
TRBJ2-5 | TRBD1 | TRBV7-8 | NA | CASSPRTGGTTQETQYF | TGTGCCAGCAGCCCCCGGACAGGGGGCACAACCCAAGAGACCCAGTACTTC
TRBJ1-2 | NA | TRBV2 | NA | CASNRGGVSSYGYTF | TGTGCCAGCAACCGGGGGGGCGTCTCTTCTTATGGCTACACCTTC
TRBJ1-4 | TRBD1 | TRBV19 | NA | CASSNTGGGNEKLFF | TGTGCCAGTAGTAATACAGGGGGCGGTAATGAAAAACTGTTTTTT
TRBJ2-7 | TRBD1 | TRBV4-1 | NA | CASSQGWTGLRDEQYF | TGCGCCAGCAGCCAAGGGTGGACAGGCCTTCGGGACGAGCAGTACTTC
TRBJ2-3 | TRBD1 | TRBV11-2 | once | CASSPRGDTQYF | TGTGCCAGCAGCCCCAGGGGGGATACGCAGTATTTT
TRBJ2-1 | NA | TRBV24-1 | NA | CATSDWRDTNEQFF | TGTGCCACCAGTGATTGGAGGGATACCAATGAGCAGTTCTTC
TRBJ1-3 | NA | TRBV11-3 | NA | CASSLRGNTIYF | TGTGCCAGCAGCCTCAGGGGAAACACCATATATTTT
TRBJ2-3 | TRBD1 | TRBV5-1 | NA | CASSRRTGTTDTQYF | TGCGCCAGCAGCCGCCGGACAGGGACCACAGATACGCAGTATTTT
TRBJ1-1 | NA | TRBV5-1 | NA | CASSLAVGPQSEAFF | TGCGCCAGCAGCTTGGCGGTGGGGCCCCAAAGTGAAGCTTTCTTT
TRBJ2-1 | TRBD2 | TRBV15 | NA | CATRDGLAGNNEQFF | TGTGCCACCAGGGATGGACTAGCGGGGAACAATGAGCAGTTCTTC
TRBJ1-2 | NA | TRBV6-1 | NA | CASSDPPISERLYGYTF | TGTGCCAGCAGTGATCCTCCGATAAGCGAGAGGCTCTATGGCTACACCTTC
TRBJ2-3 | TRBD2 | TRBV7-2 | NA | CASSRSGSGATDTQYF | TGTGCCAGCAGCAGGAGCGGGAGTGGGGCCACAGATACGCAGTATTTT
TRBJ1-2 | TRBD1 | TRBV5-1 | few | CASRDRGGYTF | TGCGCCAGCAGGGACAGGGGTGGCTACACCTTC
TRBJ2-3 | NA | TRBV18 | NA | CASSPDRNTDTQYF | TGTGCCAGCTCACCGGACAGAAACACAGATACGCAGTATTTT
TRBJ1-1 | NA | TRBV5-1 | NA | CASSIGQLSMNTEAFF | TGCGCCAGCAGCATCGGACAGCTTAGTATGAACACTGAAGCTTTCTTT
TRBJ1-6 | NA | TRBV14 | NA | CASSQEVGAGNSPLHF | TGTGCCAGCAGCCAAGAAGTGGGGGCCGGGAATTCACCCCTCCACTTT
TRBJ2-1 | TRBD2 | TRBV30 | NA | CAWRLLAGTSGSLSHSSYNEQFF | TGTGCCTGGAGGCTCCTCGCCGGGACTAGCGGGAGTCTCTCACACAGCTCCTACAATGAGCAGTTCTTC
TRBJ2-7 | NA | TRBV7-8 | NA | CASSRGVTYEQYF | TGTGCCAGCTCCCGGGGTGTCACCTACGAGCAGTACTTC
TRBJ2-7 | TRBD1 | TRBV19 | NA | CASSATGTGLYEQYF | TGTGCCAGTAGTGCAACCGGGACAGGTCTTTACGAGCAGTACTTC
TRBJ1-2 | NA | TRBV7-9 | NA | CASSMDRGGYTF | TGTGCCAGCAGCATGGATAGAGGCGGCTACACCTTC
TRBJ2-5 | NA | TRBV7-3 | NA | CASSSGDAKETQYF | TGTGCCAGCAGCTCGGGAGACGCCAAAGAGACCCAGTACTTC